Shown below are 11 T cell receptor beta chains from a single sample sequenced in a study of Ad26.COV2.S vaccination and SARS-CoV-2 variants. Described treatment: around 19 received Ad26.COV2.S at low or high dose, single or two shots; about 5 received placebo; per-sample allocation not given. Following the first vaccine or placebo injection, samples were taken on day 63. The assay was immunoSEQ multiplex PCR, and TCRdb's table has in-frame clones only and misses some. The sample records 300,000 to 350,000 clones, 88% being singletons. Sequenced material: peripheral blood, taken in a trial of Ad26.COV2.S vaccine versus placebo. These receptors originate from a person between 18 and 60 years old who received the Ad26.COV2.S COVID-19 vaccine or a placebo.

The chain uses TRBV12-2 and TRBJ2-2; the D call of TRBD2 is as the table states it, not checked on the DNA. TRBV12-2 is shown as a pseudogene. The CDR3 is 17 amino acids. This CDR3 reads CARLSGAGVPNTGELFF. CDR3 DNA: TGTGCAAGGCTAAGTGGAGCGGGGGTCCCGAACACCGGGGAGCTGTTTTTT.

The chain couples TRBV5-1 to TRBJ2-7; 7 bases align to TRBD1. The CDR3 covers 14 residues. CDR1 is SGHRS, CDR2 YFSETQ, per germline. The V segment lost 0 bases and the J segment 5 bases; nucleotides outside the gene matches: 5. In DNA form, the CDR3 reads TGCGCCAGCAGCTTGGTTTCAGGGGGTGACGAGCAGTACTTC. Translated, it gives CASSLVSGGDEQYF. The whole variable domain, filled in from reference TRBV5-1 and TRBJ2-7, reads KAGVTQTPRYLIKTRGQQVTLSCSPISGHRSVSWYQQTPGQGLQFLFEYFSETQRNKGNFPGRFSGRQFSNSRSEMNVSTLELGDSALYLCASSLVSGGDEQYFGPGTRLTVT.

This chain connects TRBV6-6 to TRBJ2-4; 9 positions match TRBD2. Trimming at V came to 2 bases and at J to 0 bases, leaving 2 bases not matched to a gene. Germline assignment: CDR1 MNHNY and CDR2 SVGAGI (reference sequence). CDR3 length: 16 amino acids. The CDR3 nucleotides read TGTGCCAGCAGTTACGGGCGGGGGGGAGCCAAAAACATTCAGTACTTC. Protein: CASSYGRGGAKNIQYF.

V gene TRBV6-5 combines with J gene TRBJ1-4; the D is unclear. The V gene's germline CDR1 is MNHEY and CDR2 SVGAGI. CDR3 length equals 15 residues. V lost 7 bases to trimming and J lost 3 bases, with 15 bases between them. The CDR3 here is CASNPYGDSNEKLFF. The CDR3 DNA is TGTGCCAGCAATCCATACGGAGACTCTAATGAAAAACTGTTTTTT.

CDR3 residues: CASRLRGLGYEQYF. The DNA of the CDR3 is TGTGCCAGCAGGCTAAGGGGGCTTGGTTACGAGCAGTACTTC. This sequence joins TRBV27 and TRBJ2-7, with 7 bases aligning to TRBD1. The length of the CDR3 is 14 residues. CDR1 and CDR2 (germline): MNHEY, SMNVEV (reference sequence). V shed 6 bases, J shed 4 bases, and the junction held 9 bases outside the gene matches.

The V call is TRBV18, the J call TRBJ1-4, with D hard to call. Looked up from germline, CDR1 is KGHSH and CDR2 is LQKENI. The CDR3 contains 16 residues. V was cut by 5 bases and J by 0 bases, with 13 bases left in between. The CDR3 sequence: CASSRSNAATNEKLFF. CDR3 in DNA: TGTGCCAGCTCAAGGTCCAACGCCGCAACTAATGAAAAACTGTTTTTT.

This clone appeared a few times. The V call is TRBV6-4, the J call TRBJ2-3; 10 nucleotides line up with TRBD2. CDR1 and CDR2 (germline): MRHNA, SNTAGT. Trimming took 0 bases from V and 1 from J; bases not matched to a gene: 4. This CDR3 is built from 17 residues. The CDR3, as DNA: TGTGCCAGCAGTGACTCAAGCGGGGGGGTTGGCACAGATACGCAGTATTTT. It translates to CASSDSSGGVGTDTQYF.

The chain uses TRBV28 and TRBJ2-7; D unclear. The CDR3 totals 12 residues. Between the trimmed V and J ends, which lost 3 bases and 10 bases, there was a span of 13 bases. Germline V gene data show CDR1 as MDHEN and CDR2 as SYDVKM. CDR3 in DNA: TGTGCCAGCAGTTTCGTGGCGGCCAGTCAGTACTTC. This sequence encodes CASSFVAASQYF.

The J gene is TRBJ2-7, the V gene TRBV5-1, with D perhaps matching TRBD2 (6 bases). Trimming removed 7 bases at V and 3 bases at J, with 14 bases between. Germline CDR1 reads SGHRS; CDR2 reads YFSETQ. The CDR3 contains 13 residues. The CDR3 loop is CASGAEGIYEQYF. The CDR3 DNA is TGCGCCAGCGGGGCGGAGGGGATCTACGAGCAGTACTTC.

The chain is built from TRBV10-3 and TRBJ2-5, with 11 bases matching TRBD1. V lost 11 bases and J lost 5; bases outside the gene matches: 10. CDR1 ENHRY and CDR2 SYGVKD come from the germline V gene. The CDR3 length is 14 residues. For the CDR3, the DNA is TGTGCCGTCGCCGGGACAGGGGGACAGGAGACCCAGTACTTC. Protein product: CAVAGTGGQETQYF.

The chain employs TRBV4-3 and TRBJ1-1; 7 bases map to TRBD1. Trimming cost V 4 bases and J 0 bases; bases outside gene matches: 8. Germline CDR1 LGHNA, CDR2 YSLEER. The CDR3 is 16 amino acids. The CDR3 is CASSPNQGQLNTEAFF. The CDR3 nucleotides are TGCGCCAGCAGCCCGAATCAGGGACAGCTGAACACTGAAGCTTTCTTT.